The 11 T cell receptor beta chains below were found in one sample sequenced in a study of blood T cell repertoires in COVID-19. The data were produced by immunoSEQ multiplex PCR, yet TCRdb's version contains in-frame clones alone and is incomplete. The table has about 250,000 clones, more than 70% seen once. Material: peripheral blood. These receptors came from a woman younger than 45 with COVID-19, enrolled during active disease.

The rearrangement uses TRBV7-2 and TRBJ2-1, with a weak D call TRBD2 (5 bases). The germline V and J ends were trimmed by 3 bases and 10 bases, with 10 bases remaining between them. Looked up from germline, CDR1 is SGHTA and CDR2 is FQGNSA. The length of the CDR3 is 12 residues. The CDR3 DNA reads TGTGCCAGCAGCTTGGACTCCGGGGAGCAGTTCTTC. Translation: CASSLDSGEQFF.

This sequence joins TRBV6-5 and TRBJ1-1; 9 nucleotides match TRBD1. Germline V gene data show CDR1 as MNHEY and CDR2 as SVGAGI. J lost 5 bases, V lost 6 bases, and 7 bases had no gene match. CDR3 length: 14 residues. DNA of the CDR3: TGTGCCAGCAGGGGACAGGGATTGGGGACTGAAGCTTTCTTT. Encoded protein: CASRGQGLGTEAFF.

The rearrangement joins TRBV30 to TRBJ1-4; 7 nucleotides agree with TRBD1. There are 15 residues in the CDR3. Germline V lookup: CDR1 GTSNPN, CDR2 SVGIG (reference sequence). The ends lost 1 base at V and 4 bases at J; junction bases unmatched: 6. The CDR3 loop is CAWSAQGTVNEKLFF. DNA for the CDR3: TGTGCCTGGAGTGCCCAGGGGACAGTTAATGAAAAACTGTTTTTT.

V is TRBV4-2 and J is TRBJ1-1; D unresolved. Trimming cost V 0 bases and J 3 bases, with 14 bases left between them. The germline CDR1 and CDR2 sequences are LGHNA and YNFKEQ. The CDR3 is 16 residues long. Here the CDR3 DNA reads TGTGCCAGCAGCCAAGAGTCGTCCCAGCGGGACACTGAAGCTTTCTTT. Translating gives CASSQESSQRDTEAFF.

The chain's CDR3 is CASSLGRTGAGELFF. The CDR3 DNA reads as TGTGCCAGCAGCTTAGGCCGGACAGGGGCCGGGGAGCTGTTTTTT. The chain couples TRBV7-9 to TRBJ2-2, with 9 bases that match TRBD1. The CDR3 loop spans 15 amino acids. The V segment lost 1 base and the J segment 6 bases; nucleotides outside the gene matches: 3. From germline, CDR1 is SEHNR and CDR2 FQNEAQ (reference sequence). Full variable domain (outside the CDR3, taken from reference TRBV7-9 and TRBJ2-2): DTGVSQNPRHKITKRGQNVTFRCDPISEHNRLYWYRQTLGQGPEFLTYFQNEAQLEKSRLLSDRFSAERPKGSFSTLEIQRTEQGDSAMYLCASSLGRTGAGELFFGEGSRLTVL.

V gene TRBV5-4 combines with J gene TRBJ2-7, with D perhaps matching TRBD1 (6 bases). V was trimmed by 0 bases and J by 2 bases, leaving 6 bases between them. Germline V gives CDR1 SGHNT, CDR2 YYREEE (reference sequence). The length of the CDR3 is 13 residues. The chain's CDR3 is CASSLEGAYEQYV. The CDR3 bases are TGTGCCAGCAGCTTGGAGGGGGCCTACGAGCAGTACGTC.

The chain couples TRBV6-2 or TRBV6-3 to TRBJ2-5, with 9 bases aligning to TRBD2. Per the germline V gene, CDR1 is MNHEY and CDR2 is SVGEGT. Trimming took 5 bases from V and 0 from J; bases not matched to a gene: 10. The CDR3 is made up of 17 amino acids. The CDR3 DNA follows: TGTGCCAGCAGTACCCCCCCTGGCGGGGGGGACCAAGAGACCCAGTACTTC. Protein product: CASSTPPGGGDQETQYF.

Remarks on this clone: The missing conserved phenylalanine or tryptophan at the end of this CDR3 makes a read error likely. The DNA is omitted, as the CDR3 cannot be located on it reliably, and the CDR3 follows TCRdb's listing. The chain has TRBV12-3 or TRBV12-4 and TRBJ2-7; the tabulated D call, TRBD1, remains unverified against the DNA. The CDR3 is 11 amino acids long, termini counted. The CDR3 here is CASSSGTGIVC.

The chain couples TRBV6-4 to TRBJ2-2; D is perhaps TRBD1 (6 bases). Germline CDR1 and CDR2: MRHNA and SNTAGT. V lost 2 bases to trimming and J lost 2 bases, with 6 bases between them. The CDR3 consists of 14 residues. In DNA form, the CDR3 reads TGTGCCAGCAGTGACGGGACAAACACCGGGGAGCTGTTTTTT. Its translation: CASSDGTNTGELFF.

The chain is built from TRBV19 and TRBJ1-5; tentatively, D is TRBD1 (6 bases). The germline CDR1 and CDR2 sequences are LNHDA and SQIVND (reference sequence). V lost 4 bases and J lost 0, with 13 bases in between. This CDR3 has 16 residues. This CDR3 reads CASSTRGTHSNQPQHF. CDR3 DNA sequence: TGTGCCAGTAGTACAAGAGGGACACATAGCAATCAGCCCCAGCATTTT.

The chain is built from TRBV9 and TRBJ2-3; D gene ambiguous. Trimming took 3 bases from V and 0 from J, leaving 5 bases between them. CDR3 length equals 13 residues. Germline V gene data show CDR1 as SGDLS and CDR2 as YYNGEE. CDR3 residues: CASSAVSTDTQYF. The CDR3 DNA is TGTGCCAGCAGCGCCGTTAGCACAGATACGCAGTATTTT.